This T cell receptor (beta chain) was recovered during a study of shared clonotypes between healthy human individuals. About this clone itself: Its antigen is undetermined.

Germline loops: CDR1 MDHEN, CDR2 SYDVKM. V trimming: 5 bases; J trimming: 5 bases; junction bases outside the gene matches: 3. This CDR3 is 12 amino acids long. Here immunoSEQ multiplex PCR was the method, and the copy in TCRdb shows in-frame clones only, minus some. The table includes about 2.1 million clones, just over 90% detected once. Naive-designated CD8 cells lacked CD45RO, were positively enriched for CCR7, and omitted terminally differentiated effector memory CD45RA+ cells. Study-level points and caveats: Sharing of clonotypes among donors was expected to vary with sequencing depth.

The clonotype originates from a man in his late teens or twenties in good health. Some clones in this sample may be carry-over from other donors' samples. The specimen was naive CD8+ T cells from PBMCs. The rearrangement uses TRBV28 and TRBJ2-7, with TRBD1 identical over 7 bases. The CDR3, as DNA: TGTGCCAGCAGTGACAGGGTCAACGAGCAGTACTTC. Protein: CASSDRVNEQYF. Combining the CDR3 with reference TRBV28 and TRBJ2-7 gives the whole variable domain DVKVTQSSRYLVKRTGEKVFLECVQDMDHENMFWYRQDPGLGLRLIYFSYDVKMKEKGDIPEGYSVSREKKERFSLILESASTNQTSMYLCASSDRVNEQYFGPGTRLTVT.